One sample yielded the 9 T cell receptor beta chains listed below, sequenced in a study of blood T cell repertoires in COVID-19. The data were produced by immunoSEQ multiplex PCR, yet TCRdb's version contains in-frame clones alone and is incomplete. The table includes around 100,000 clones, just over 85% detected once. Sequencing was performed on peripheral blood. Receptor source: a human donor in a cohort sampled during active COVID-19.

CDR3 nucleotides: TGTGCCAGCAGTTACGCGAGGGAGCAGTACTTC. Translated, it gives CASSYAREQYF. The rearrangement uses TRBV6-5 and TRBJ2-7; D is undetermined. Germline V gives CDR1 MNHEY, CDR2 SVGAGI. This CDR3 has 11 amino acids. With 2 bases removed from V and 7 bases from J, the gap between germline ends came to 6 bases.

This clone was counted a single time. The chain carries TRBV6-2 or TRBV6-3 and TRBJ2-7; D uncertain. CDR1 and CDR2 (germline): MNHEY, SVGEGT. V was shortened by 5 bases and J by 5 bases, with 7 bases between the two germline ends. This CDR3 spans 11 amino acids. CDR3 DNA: TGTGCCAGCAGTCCACTTAACGAGCAGTACTTC. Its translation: CASSPLNEQYF.

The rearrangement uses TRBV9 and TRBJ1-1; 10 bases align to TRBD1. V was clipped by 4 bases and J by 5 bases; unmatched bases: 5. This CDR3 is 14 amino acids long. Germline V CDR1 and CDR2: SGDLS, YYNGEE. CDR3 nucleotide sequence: TGTGCCAGCAGCACCCGGGACAGGGGTACTGAAGCTTTCTTT. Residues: CASSTRDRGTEAFF.

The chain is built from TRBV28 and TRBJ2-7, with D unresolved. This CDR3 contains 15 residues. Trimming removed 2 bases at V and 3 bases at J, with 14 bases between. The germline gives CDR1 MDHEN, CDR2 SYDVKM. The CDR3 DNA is TGTGCCAGCAGTTTAGCGGTCGAGGTGTACTACGAGCAGTACTTC. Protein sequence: CASSLAVEVYYEQYF.

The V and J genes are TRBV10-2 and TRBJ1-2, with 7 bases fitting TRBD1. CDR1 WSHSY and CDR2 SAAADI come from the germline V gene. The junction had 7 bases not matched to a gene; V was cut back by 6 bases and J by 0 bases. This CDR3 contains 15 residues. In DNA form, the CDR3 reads TGCGCCAGCAGCGACAGGGTTCAAACTAACTATGGCTACACCTTC. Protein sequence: CASSDRVQTNYGYTF.

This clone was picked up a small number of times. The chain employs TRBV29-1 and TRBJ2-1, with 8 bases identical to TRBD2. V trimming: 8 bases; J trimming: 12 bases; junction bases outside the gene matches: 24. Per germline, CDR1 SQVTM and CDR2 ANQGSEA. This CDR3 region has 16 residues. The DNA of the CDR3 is TGCAGCCCCTGGCTTCGGCTACGCACCGGGGGGGTGGGGCAGTTCTTC. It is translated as CSPWLRLRTGGVGQFF.

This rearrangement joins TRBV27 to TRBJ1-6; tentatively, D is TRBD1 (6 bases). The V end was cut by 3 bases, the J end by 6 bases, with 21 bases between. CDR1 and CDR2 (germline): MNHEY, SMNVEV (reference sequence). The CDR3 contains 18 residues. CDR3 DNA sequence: TGTGCCAGCAGTTTCCGAACCCTACAGGGCCGGGGTAATTCACCCCTCCACTTT. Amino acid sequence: CASSFRTLQGRGNSPLHF.

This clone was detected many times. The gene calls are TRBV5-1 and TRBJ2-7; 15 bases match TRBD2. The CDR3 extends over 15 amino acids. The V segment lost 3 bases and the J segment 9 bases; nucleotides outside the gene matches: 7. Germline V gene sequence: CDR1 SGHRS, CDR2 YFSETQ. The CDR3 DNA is TGCGCCAGCAGCTGGGGACTAGCGGGGGGCCTTCCGCAGTACTTC. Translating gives CASSWGLAGGLPQYF.

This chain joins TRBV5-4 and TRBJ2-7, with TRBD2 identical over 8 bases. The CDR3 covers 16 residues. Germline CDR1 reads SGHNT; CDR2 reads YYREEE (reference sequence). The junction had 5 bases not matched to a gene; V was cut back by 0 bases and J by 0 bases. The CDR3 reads CASSLAGGKSSYEQYF. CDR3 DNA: TGTGCCAGCAGCTTGGCGGGGGGGAAGAGCTCCTACGAGCAGTACTTC.